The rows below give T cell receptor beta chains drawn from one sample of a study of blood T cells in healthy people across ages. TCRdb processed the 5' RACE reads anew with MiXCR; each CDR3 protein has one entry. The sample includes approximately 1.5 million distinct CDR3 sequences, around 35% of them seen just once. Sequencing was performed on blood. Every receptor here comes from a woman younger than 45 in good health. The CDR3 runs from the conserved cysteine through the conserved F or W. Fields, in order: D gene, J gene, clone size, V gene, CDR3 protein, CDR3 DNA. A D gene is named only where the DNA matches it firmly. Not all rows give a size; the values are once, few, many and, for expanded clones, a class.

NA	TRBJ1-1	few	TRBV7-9	CASSKGAGTEAFF	TGTGCCAGCAGCAAAGGGGCCGGCACTGAAGCTTTCTTT
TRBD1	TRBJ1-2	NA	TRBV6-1	CASRYPGQDGYTF	TGTGCCAGCAGATACCCGGGACAGGATGGCTACACCTTC
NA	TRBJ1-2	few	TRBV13	CASSRPGDVYGYTF	TGTGCCAGCAGCCGGCCCGGGGATGTCTATGGCTACACCTTC
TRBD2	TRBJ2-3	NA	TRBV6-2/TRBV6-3	CASRLLALAGGQYF	TGTGCCAGCAGACTCCTCGCACTAGCGGGGGGGCAGTATTTT
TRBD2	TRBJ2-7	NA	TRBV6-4	CASSDSKLAGPNEQYF	TGTGCCAGCAGTGACTCGAAACTAGCGGGACCCAATGAGCAGTACTTC
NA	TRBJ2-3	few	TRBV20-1	CSARDPTGGKDTQYF	TGCAGTGCTAGAGACCCCACGGGCGGGAAAGATACGCAGTATTTT
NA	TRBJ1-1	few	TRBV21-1	CASLKGENTEAFF	TGTGCCAGTTTAAAGGGTGAGAACACTGAAGCTTTCTTT
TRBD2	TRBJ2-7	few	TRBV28	CASTKDSGRGFEQYF	TGTGCCAGCACCAAAGATAGCGGGAGAGGTTTCGAGCAGTACTTC
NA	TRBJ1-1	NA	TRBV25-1	CASSRTGPTEAFF	TGTGCCAGCAGTCGCACTGGGCCTACTGAAGCTTTCTTT
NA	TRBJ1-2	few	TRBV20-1	CSARDLSDANYGYTF	TGCAGTGCTAGAGATCTCTCGGACGCTAACTATGGCTACACCTTC
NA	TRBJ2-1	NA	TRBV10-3	CAISGTRRAGNEQFF	TGTGCCATCAGTGGAACGAGGAGGGCGGGCAATGAGCAGTTCTTC
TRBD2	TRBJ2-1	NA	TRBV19	CASTPLAGLYEQFF	TGTGCCAGTACCCCTTTAGCGGGATTATATGAGCAGTTCTTC
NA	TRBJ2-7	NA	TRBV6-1	CASSEIKRDYEQYF	TGTGCCAGCAGTGAAATCAAGAGGGACTACGAGCAGTACTTC
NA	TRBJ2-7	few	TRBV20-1	CSARNREKREQYF	TGCAGTGCTAGAAACAGGGAAAAACGCGAGCAGTACTTC
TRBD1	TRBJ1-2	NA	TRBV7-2	CASNFRQGSNGYTF	TGTGCCAGCAACTTCAGACAGGGTTCGAATGGCTACACCTTC
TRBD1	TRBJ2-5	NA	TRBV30	CAWSRGQGTQYF	TGTGCCTGGAGTAGGGGGCAAGGGACCCAGTACTTC
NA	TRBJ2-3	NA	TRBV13	CASSSWTGRGADTQYF	TGTGCCAGCAGCTCCTGGACAGGGAGGGGCGCAGATACGCAGTATTTT